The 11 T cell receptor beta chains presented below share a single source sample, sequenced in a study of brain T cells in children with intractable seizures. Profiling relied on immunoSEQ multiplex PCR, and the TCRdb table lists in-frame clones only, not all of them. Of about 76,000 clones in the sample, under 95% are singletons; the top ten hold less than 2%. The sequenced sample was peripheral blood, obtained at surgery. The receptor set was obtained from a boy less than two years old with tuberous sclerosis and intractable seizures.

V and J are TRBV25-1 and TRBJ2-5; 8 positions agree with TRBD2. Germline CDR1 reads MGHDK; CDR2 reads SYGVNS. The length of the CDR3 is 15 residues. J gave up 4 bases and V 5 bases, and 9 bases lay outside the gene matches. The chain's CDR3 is CASSPDNLAGETQYF. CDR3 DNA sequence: TGTGCCAGCAGTCCCGATAACCTAGCGGGAGAGACCCAGTACTTC.

The CDR3 region has the DNA TGTGCCACCAGCGACGACCGACGAGACGCAGATACGCAGTATTTT. Protein product: CATSDDRRDADTQYF. The rearrangement uses TRBV15 and TRBJ2-3, with D uncertain. Trimming cost V 5 bases and J 4 bases, with 16 bases left between them. The germline V gene has CDR1 LNHNV and CDR2 YYDKDF (reference sequence). This CDR3 has 15 amino acids.

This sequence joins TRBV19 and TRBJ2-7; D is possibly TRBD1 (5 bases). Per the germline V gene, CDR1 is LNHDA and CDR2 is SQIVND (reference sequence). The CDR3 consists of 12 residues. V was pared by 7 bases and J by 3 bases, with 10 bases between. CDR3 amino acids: CASTGQGYEQYF. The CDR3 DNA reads TGTGCCAGTACGGGCCAGGGCTACGAGCAGTACTTC.

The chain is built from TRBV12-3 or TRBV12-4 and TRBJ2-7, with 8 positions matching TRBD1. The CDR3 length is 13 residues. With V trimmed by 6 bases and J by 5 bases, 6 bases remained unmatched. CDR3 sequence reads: CASSQGARNEQYF. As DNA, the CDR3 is TGTGCCAGCAGCCAGGGGGCGCGGAACGAGCAGTACTTC.

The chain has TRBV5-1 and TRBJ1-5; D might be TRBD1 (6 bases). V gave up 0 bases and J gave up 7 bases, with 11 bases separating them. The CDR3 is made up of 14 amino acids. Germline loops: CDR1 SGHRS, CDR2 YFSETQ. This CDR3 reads CASSLERGGQPQHF. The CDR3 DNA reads TGCGCCAGCAGCTTGGAAAGGGGGGGCCAGCCCCAGCATTTT.

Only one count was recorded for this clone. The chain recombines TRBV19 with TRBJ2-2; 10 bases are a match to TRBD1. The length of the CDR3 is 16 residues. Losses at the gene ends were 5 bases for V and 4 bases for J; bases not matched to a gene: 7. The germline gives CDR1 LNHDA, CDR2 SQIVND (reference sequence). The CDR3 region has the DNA TGTGCCAGTAGTCTACCGACAGGGGGCGGCACCGGGGAGCTGTTTTTT. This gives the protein CASSLPTGGGTGELFF.

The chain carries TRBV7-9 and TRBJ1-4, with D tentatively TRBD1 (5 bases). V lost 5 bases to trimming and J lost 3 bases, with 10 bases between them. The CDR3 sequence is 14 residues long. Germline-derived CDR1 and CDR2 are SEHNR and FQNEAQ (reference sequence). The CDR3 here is CASSPTDANEKLFF. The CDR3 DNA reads TGTGCCAGCAGCCCGACAGACGCTAATGAAAAACTGTTTTTT.

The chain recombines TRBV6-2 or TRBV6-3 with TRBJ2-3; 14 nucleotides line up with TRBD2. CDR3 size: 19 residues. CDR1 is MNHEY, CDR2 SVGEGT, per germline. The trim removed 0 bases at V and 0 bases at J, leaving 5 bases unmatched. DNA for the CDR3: TGTGCCAGCAGTTACTCGACTAGCGGGAGGGCATCAAGCACAGATACGCAGTATTTT. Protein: CASSYSTSGRASSTDTQYF.

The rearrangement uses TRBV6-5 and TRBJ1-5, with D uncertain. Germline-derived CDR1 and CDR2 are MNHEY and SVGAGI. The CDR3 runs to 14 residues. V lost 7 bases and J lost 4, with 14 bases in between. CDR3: CASTERRGNQPQHF. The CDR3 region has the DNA TGTGCCAGCACCGAACGACGGGGTAATCAGCCCCAGCATTTT.

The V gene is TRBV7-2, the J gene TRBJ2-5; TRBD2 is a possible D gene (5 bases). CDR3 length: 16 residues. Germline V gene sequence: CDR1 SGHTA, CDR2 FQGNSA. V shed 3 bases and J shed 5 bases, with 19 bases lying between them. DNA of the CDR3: TGTGCCAGCAGCTTTCTGGTCTATAAGAGGGAGGAGACCCAGTACTTC. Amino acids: CASSFLVYKREETQYF.

In nucleotides, the CDR3 is TGTGCCAGCAGTACGTCCGCAGGGGACGGCTACACCTTC. Protein: CASSTSAGDGYTF. This sequence joins TRBV6-6 and TRBJ1-2, with D possibly being TRBD1 (6 bases). Deletions cut 5 bases from V and 8 bases from J, with 15 bases between. The CDR3 is 13 amino acids. From germline, CDR1 is MNHNY and CDR2 SVGAGI (reference sequence).